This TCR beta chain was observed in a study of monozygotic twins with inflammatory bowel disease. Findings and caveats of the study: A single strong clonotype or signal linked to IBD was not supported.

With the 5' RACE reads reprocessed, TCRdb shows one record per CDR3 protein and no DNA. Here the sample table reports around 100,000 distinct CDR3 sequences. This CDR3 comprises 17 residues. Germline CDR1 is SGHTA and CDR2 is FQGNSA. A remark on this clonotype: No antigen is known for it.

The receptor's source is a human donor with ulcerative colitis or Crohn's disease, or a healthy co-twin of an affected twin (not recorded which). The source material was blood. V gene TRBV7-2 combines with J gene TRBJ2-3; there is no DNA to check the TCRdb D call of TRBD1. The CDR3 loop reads CASSLTPRDRGTDTQYF.